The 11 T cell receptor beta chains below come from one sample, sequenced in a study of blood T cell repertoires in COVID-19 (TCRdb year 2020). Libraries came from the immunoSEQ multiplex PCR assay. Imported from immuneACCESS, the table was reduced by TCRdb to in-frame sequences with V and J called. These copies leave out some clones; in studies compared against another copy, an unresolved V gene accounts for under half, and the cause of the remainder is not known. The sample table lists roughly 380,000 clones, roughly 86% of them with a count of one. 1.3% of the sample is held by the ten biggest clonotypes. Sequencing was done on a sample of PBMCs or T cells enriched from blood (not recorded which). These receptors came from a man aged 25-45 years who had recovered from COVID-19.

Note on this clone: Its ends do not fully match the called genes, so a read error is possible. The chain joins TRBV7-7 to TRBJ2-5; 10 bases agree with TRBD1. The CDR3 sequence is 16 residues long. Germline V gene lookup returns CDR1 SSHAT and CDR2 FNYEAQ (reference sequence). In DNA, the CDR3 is TGTGCTAGCAGCTTAGGGACAGGGGCGGTGGGAGAGACCCAGTACTTC. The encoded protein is CASSLGTGAVGETQYF.

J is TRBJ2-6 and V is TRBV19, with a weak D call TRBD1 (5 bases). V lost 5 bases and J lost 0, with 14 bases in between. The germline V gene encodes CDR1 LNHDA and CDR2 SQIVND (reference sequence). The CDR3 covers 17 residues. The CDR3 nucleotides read TGTGCCAGTAGTGCACTCAGGGAATACTCTGGGGCCAACGTCCTGACTTTC. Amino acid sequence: CASSALREYSGANVLTF.

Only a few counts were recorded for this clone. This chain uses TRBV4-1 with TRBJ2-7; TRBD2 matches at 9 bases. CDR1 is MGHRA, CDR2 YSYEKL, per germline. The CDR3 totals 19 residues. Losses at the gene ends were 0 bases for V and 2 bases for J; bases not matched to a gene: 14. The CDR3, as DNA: TGCGCCAGCAGCCAAGATCCCCCGCATCCTCTAGCGGGGCCCTACGAGCAGTACTTC. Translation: CASSQDPPHPLAGPYEQYF.

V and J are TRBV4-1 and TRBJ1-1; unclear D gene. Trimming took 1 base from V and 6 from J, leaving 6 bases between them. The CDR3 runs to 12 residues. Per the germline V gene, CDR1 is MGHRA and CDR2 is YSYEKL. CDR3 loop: CASSQGRSEAFF. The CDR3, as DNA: TGCGCCAGCAGCCAAGGGAGATCTGAAGCTTTCTTT.

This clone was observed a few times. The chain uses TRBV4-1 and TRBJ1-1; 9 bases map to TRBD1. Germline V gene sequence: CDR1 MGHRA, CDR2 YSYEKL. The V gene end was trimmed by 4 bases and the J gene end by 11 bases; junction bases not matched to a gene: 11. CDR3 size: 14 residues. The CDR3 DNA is TGCGCCAGCAGCCCGCGGGACAGGGTCTCCTACGCTTTCTTT. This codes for CASSPRDRVSYAFF.

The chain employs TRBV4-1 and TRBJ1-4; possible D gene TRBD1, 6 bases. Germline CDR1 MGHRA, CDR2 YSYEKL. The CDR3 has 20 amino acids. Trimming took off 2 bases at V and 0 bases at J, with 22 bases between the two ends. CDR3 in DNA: TGCGCCAGCAGCCAAACGGAAGGGACACTTATAGGTGCAACTAATGAAAAACTGTTTTTT. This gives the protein CASSQTEGTLIGATNEKLFF.

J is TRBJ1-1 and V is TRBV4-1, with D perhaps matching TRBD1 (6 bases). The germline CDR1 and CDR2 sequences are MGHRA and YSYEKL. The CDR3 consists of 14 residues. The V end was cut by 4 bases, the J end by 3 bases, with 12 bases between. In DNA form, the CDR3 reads TGCGCCAGCAGCCGCCAGGGGAGAGACACTGAAGCTTTCTTT. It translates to CASSRQGRDTEAFF.

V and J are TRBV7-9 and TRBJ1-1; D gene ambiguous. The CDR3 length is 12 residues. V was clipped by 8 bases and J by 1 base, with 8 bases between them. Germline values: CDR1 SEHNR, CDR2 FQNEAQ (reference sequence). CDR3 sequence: CASWSGNTEAFF. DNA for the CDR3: TGTGCCAGCTGGTCCGGGAACACTGAAGCTTTCTTT.

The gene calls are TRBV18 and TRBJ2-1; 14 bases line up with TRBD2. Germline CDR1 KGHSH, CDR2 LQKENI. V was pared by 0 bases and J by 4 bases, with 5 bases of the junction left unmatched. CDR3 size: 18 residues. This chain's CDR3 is CASSPPTSGGASYNEQFF. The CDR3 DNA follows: TGTGCCAGCTCACCACCGACTAGCGGGGGGGCCTCGTACAATGAGCAGTTCTTC.

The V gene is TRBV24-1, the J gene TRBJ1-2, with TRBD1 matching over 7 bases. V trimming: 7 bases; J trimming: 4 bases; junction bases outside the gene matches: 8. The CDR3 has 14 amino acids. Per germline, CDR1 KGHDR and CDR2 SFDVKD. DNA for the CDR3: TGTGCCACCAGCCCGGGACAGCTGTCCTATGGCTACACCTTC. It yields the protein CATSPGQLSYGYTF.

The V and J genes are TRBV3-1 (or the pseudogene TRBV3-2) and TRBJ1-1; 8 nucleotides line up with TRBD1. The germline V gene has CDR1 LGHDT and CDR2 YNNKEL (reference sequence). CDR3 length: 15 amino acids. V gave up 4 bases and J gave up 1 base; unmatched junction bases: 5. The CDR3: CASSPTRGPNTEAFF. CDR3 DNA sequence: TGTGCCAGCAGCCCAACCAGGGGGCCGAACACTGAAGCTTTCTTT.